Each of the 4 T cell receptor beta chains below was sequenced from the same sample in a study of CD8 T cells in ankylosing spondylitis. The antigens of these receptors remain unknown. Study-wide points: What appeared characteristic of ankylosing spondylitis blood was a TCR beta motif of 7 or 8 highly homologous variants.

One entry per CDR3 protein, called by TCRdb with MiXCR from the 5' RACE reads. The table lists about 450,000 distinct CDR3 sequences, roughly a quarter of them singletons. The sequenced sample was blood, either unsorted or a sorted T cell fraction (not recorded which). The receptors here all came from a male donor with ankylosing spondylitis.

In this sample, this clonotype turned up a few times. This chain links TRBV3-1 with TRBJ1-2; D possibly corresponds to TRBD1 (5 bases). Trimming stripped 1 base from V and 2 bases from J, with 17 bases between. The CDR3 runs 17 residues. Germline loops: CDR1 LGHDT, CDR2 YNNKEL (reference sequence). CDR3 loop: CASSQGISWGGNYGYTF. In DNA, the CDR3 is TGTGCCAGCAGCCAAGGTATATCCTGGGGGGGAAACTATGGCTACACCTTC.

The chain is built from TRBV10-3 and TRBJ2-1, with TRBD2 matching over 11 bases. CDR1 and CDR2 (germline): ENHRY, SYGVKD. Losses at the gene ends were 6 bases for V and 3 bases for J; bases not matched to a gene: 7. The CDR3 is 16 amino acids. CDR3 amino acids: CAISTQGTSGYNEQFF. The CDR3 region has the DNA TGTGCCATCAGCACCCAAGGGACTAGCGGCTACAATGAGCAGTTCTTC.

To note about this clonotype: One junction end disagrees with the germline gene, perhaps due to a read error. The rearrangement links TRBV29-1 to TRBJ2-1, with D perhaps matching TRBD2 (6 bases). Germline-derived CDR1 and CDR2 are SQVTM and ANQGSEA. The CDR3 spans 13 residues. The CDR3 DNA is TGCAGTGAGTACCGGGGGAACTACAATGGGCAGTTCTTC. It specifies CSEYRGNYNGQFF.

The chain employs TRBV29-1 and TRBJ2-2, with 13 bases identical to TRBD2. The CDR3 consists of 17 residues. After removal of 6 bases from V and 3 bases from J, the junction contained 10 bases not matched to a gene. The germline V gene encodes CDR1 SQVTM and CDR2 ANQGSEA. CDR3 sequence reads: CSVDAGTSGIDTGELFF. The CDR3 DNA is TGCAGCGTCGATGCCGGGACTAGCGGGATCGACACCGGGGAGCTGTTTTTT.